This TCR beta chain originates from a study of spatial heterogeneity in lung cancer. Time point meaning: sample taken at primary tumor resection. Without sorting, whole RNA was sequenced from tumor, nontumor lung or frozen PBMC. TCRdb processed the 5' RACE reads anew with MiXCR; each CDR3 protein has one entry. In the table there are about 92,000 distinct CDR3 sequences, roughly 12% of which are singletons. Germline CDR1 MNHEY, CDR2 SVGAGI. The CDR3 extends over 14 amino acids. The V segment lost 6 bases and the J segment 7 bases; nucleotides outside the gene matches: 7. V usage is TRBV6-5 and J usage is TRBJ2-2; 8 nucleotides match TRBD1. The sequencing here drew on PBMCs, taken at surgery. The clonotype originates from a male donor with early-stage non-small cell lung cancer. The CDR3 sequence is CASRPGQVDGELFF. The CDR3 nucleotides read TGTGCCAGCAGACCGGGACAGGTGGACGGGGAGCTGTTTTTT.